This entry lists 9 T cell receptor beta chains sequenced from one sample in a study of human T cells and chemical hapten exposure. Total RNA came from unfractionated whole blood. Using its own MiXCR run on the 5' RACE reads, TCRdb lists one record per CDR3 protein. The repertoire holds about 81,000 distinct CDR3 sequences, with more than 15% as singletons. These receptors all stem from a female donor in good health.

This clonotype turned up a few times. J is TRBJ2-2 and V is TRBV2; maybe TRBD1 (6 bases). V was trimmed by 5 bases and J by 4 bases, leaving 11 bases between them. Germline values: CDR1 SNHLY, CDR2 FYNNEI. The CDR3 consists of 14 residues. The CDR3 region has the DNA TGTGCCAGCAGTTCCGGGACAACCACCGGGGAGCTGTTTTTT. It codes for CASSSGTTTGELFF. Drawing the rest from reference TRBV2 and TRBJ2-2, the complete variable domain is EPEVTQTPSHQVTQMGQEVILRCVPISNHLYFYWYRQILGQKVEFLVSFYNNEISEKSEIFDDQFSVERPDGSNFTLKIRSTKLEDSAMYFCASSSGTTTGELFFGEGSRLTVL.

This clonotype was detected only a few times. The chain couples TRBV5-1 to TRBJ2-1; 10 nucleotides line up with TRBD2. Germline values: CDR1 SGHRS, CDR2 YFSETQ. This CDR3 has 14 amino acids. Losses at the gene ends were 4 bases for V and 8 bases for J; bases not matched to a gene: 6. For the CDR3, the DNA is TGCGCCAGCAGCCGAGCGGGGGGGGGAGATGAGCAGTTCTTC. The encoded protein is CASSRAGGGDEQFF.

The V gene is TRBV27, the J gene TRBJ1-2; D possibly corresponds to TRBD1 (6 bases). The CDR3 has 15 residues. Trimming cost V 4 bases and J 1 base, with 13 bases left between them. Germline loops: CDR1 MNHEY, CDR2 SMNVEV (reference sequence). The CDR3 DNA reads TGTGCCAGCAGTTCACAGGGAAATCTTAACTATGGCTACACCTTC. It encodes CASSSQGNLNYGYTF.

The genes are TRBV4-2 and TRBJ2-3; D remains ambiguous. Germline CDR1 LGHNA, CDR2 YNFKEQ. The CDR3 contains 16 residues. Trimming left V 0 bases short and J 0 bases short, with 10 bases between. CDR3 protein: CASSQEGSPSTDTQYF. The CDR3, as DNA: TGTGCCAGCAGCCAAGAGGGCAGCCCAAGCACAGATACGCAGTATTTT.

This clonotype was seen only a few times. In nucleotides, the CDR3 is TGTGCCAGCAGCCATTACGACAGGGGGTTCAACTCTGGGGCCAACGTCCTGACTTTC. The encoded protein is CASSHYDRGFNSGANVLTF. This sequence joins TRBV3-1 and TRBJ2-6; 9 nucleotides agree with TRBD1. Losses at the gene ends were 3 bases for V and 0 bases for J; bases not matched to a gene: 9. The CDR3 runs to 19 residues. Germline CDR1 LGHDT, CDR2 YNNKEL (reference sequence).

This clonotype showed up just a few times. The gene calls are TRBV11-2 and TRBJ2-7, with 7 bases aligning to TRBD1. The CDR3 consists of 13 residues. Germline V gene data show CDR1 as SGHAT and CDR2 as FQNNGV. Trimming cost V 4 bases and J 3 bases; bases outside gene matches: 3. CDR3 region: CASSWGQNYEQYF. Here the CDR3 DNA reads TGTGCCAGCAGCTGGGGACAGAACTACGAGCAGTACTTC.

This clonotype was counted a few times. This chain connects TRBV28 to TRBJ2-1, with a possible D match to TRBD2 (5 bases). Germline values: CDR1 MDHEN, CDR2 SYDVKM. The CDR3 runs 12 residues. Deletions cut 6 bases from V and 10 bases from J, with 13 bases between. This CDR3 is CASRELRREQFF. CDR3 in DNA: TGTGCCAGCAGGGAACTTAGGAGGGAGCAGTTCTTC.

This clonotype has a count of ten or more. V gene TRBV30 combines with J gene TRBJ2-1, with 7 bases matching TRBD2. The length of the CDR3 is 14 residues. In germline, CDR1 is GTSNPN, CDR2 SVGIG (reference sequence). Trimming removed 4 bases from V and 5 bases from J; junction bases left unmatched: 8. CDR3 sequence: CAWMLWGGNNEQFF. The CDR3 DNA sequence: TGTGCCTGGATGCTGTGGGGGGGAAACAATGAGCAGTTCTTC.

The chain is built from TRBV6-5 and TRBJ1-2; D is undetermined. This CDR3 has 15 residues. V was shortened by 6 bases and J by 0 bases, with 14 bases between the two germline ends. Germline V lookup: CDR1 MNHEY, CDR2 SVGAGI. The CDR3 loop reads CASRLGRSPNYGYTF. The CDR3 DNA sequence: TGTGCCAGCAGACTAGGGCGATCCCCTAACTATGGCTACACCTTC.